The 24 T cell receptor beta chains listed next were all sequenced from one sample in a study of cytomegalovirus exposure and HLA in healthy donors (dated by TCRdb to the late 2010s). Libraries came from the immunoSEQ multiplex PCR assay. Imported from immuneACCESS, the table was reduced by TCRdb to in-frame sequences with V and J called. These copies leave out some clones; in studies compared against another copy, an unresolved V gene accounts for under half, and the cause of the remainder is not known. Recorded for this sample are about 73,000 clones; about 90% of them occurred a single time. 3% to 4% of the sample is in the top ten clones. The sequenced sample consisted of PBMCs. All receptors come from a young woman in good health and CMV-seropositive.

The chain joins TRBV18 to TRBJ1-4; D possibly corresponds to TRBD1 (6 bases). CDR1 is KGHSH and CDR2 is LQKENI in the germline V gene. CDR3 size: 16 residues. Trimming stripped 2 bases from V and 8 bases from J, with 18 bases between. In nucleotides, the CDR3 is TGTGCCAGCTCACCAAATGAGGGTCAGGGGAACGAAAAACTGTTTTTT. Amino acids: CASSPNEGQGNEKLFF.

V is TRBV7-9 and J is TRBJ2-7, with TRBD2 as a possible D gene (6 bases). V dropped 4 bases and J dropped 2 bases, with 12 bases sitting between them. The germline gives CDR1 SEHNR, CDR2 FQNEAQ (reference sequence). This CDR3 region has 14 residues. CDR3 residues: CASSSRDSPYEQYF. CDR3 nucleotides: TGTGCCAGCAGCTCCCGGGACTCCCCCTACGAGCAGTACTTC.

This sequence joins TRBV7-9 and TRBJ2-2; 8 bases are a match to TRBD1. The junction had 3 bases not matched to a gene; V was cut back by 2 bases and J by 4 bases. This CDR3 comprises 15 residues. Germline V CDR1 and CDR2: SEHNR, FQNEAQ (reference sequence). The CDR3 coding sequence is TGTGCCAGCAGCTTACACACAGGGGGCACCGGGGAGCTGTTTTTT. Translation gives CASSLHTGGTGELFF. The whole variable domain, filled in from reference TRBV7-9 and TRBJ2-2, reads DTGVSQNPRHKITKRGQNVTFRCDPISEHNRLYWYRQTLGQGPEFLTYFQNEAQLEKSRLLSDRFSAERPKGSFSTLEIQRTEQGDSAMYLCASSLHTGGTGELFFGEGSRLTVL.

Within the sample, this clone is medium-sized (0.01 to 0.1%). This sequence joins TRBV5-1 and TRBJ2-7, with 11 bases aligning to TRBD2. V lost 1 base, J lost 6 bases, and 12 bases stayed unmatched. Germline CDR1 and CDR2: SGHRS and YFSETQ. The length of the CDR3 is 17 residues. As DNA, the CDR3 is TGCGCCAGCAGCTTGCCTAGCGGGGGGCCGTTCTCCCTCGAGCAGTACTTC. This sequence encodes CASSLPSGGPFSLEQYF.

The chain has TRBV30 and TRBJ2-1; possibly TRBD1 for D (6 bases). CDR1 is GTSNPN, CDR2 SVGIG, per germline (reference sequence). The CDR3 covers 12 residues. The V end was cut by 0 bases, the J end by 10 bases, with 10 bases between. The CDR3 spells CAWSVLGTEQFF. DNA for the CDR3: TGTGCCTGGAGTGTACTCGGGACAGAGCAGTTCTTC.

The V call is TRBV7-9, the J call TRBJ2-1; perhaps TRBD2 as D (5 bases). Germline V gene data show CDR1 as SEHNR and CDR2 as FQNEAQ (reference sequence). V was pared by 5 bases and J by 7 bases, with 12 bases between. This CDR3 is 13 amino acids long. The CDR3 sequence is CASSPAGSNEQFF. The CDR3 region has the DNA TGTGCCAGCAGCCCGGCGGGTTCTAATGAGCAGTTCTTC.

The rearrangement links TRBV7-9 to TRBJ2-1; 8 bases align to TRBD2. The length of the CDR3 is 18 residues. Trimming removed 1 base from V and 5 bases from J; junction bases left unmatched: 13. Germline lookup yields CDR1 SEHNR and CDR2 FQNEAQ (reference sequence). In DNA form, the CDR3 reads TGTGCCAGCAGCTTAGTCTTAGGAGTAGCGGGGAGAAACAATGAGCAGTTCTTC. It codes for CASSLVLGVAGRNNEQFF.

With regard to this clone: At one boundary the junction diverges from the germline segment, which might be a read error. The J gene is TRBJ2-1, the V gene TRBV6-4; D perhaps matches TRBD2 (5 bases). The CDR3 totals 15 residues. From germline, CDR1 is MRHNA and CDR2 SNTAGT. The CDR3 sequence: CASTQSPDSHKEQFF. The CDR3 DNA reads TGTGCCAGCACCCAATCCCCGGACTCCCACAAGGAGCAGTTCTTC.

The CDR3 bases are TGTGCCTGGAGGCTAACAGGGGCGGGGTCATCCTACAATGAGCAGTTCTTC. It translates to CAWRLTGAGSSYNEQFF. The V gene is TRBV30, the J gene TRBJ2-1; a weak D match, TRBD1 (7 bases). Per germline, CDR1 GTSNPN and CDR2 SVGIG (reference sequence). The germline V and J ends were trimmed by 3 bases and 1 base, with 19 bases remaining between them. The CDR3 spans 17 residues. The entire variable domain, with the rest obtained from reference TRBV30 and TRBJ2-1, is as follows: SQTIHQWPATLVQPVGSPLSLECTVEGTSNPNLYWYRQAAGRGLQLLFYSVGIGQISSEVPQNLSASRPQDRQFILSSKKLLLSDSGFYLCAWRLTGAGSSYNEQFFGPGTRLTVL.

The V call is TRBV29-1, the J call TRBJ2-7; 8 positions agree with TRBD1. CDR3 length equals 13 residues. Per germline, CDR1 SQVTM and CDR2 ANQGSEA. V lost 6 bases and J lost 3; bases outside the gene matches: 7. CDR3 nucleotide sequence: TGCAGCGTGGGAACGACAGGGGTCTACGAGCAGTACTTC. This translates into CSVGTTGVYEQYF.

J is TRBJ2-7 and V is TRBV6-1; 9 bases fit TRBD1. With V trimmed by 1 base and J by 1 base, 17 bases remained unmatched. The germline CDR1 and CDR2 sequences are MNHNS and SASEGT. CDR3 size: 20 residues. The CDR3 DNA sequence: TGTGCCAGCAGTGAAGGAAGAGGAGACAGGGGGTTCTTGGCGTCCTACGAGCAGTACTTC. It is translated as CASSEGRGDRGFLASYEQYF.

V and J are TRBV2 and TRBJ2-7; TRBD2 is a possible D gene (6 bases). Germline CDR1 SNHLY, CDR2 FYNNEI. Between the trimmed V and J ends, which lost 8 bases and 3 bases, there was a span of 17 bases. This CDR3 has 14 residues. Written as DNA, the CDR3 is TGTGCCAGCCGGCGGGGCCGATCCATCTACGAGCAGTACTTC. Translation gives CASRRGRSIYEQYF.

In this sample, this clone turned up a few times. The chain is built from TRBV6-5 and TRBJ2-5; 7 positions match TRBD1. Germline assignment: CDR1 MNHEY and CDR2 SVGAGI. This CDR3 contains 13 residues. V was pared by 6 bases and J by 2 bases, with 3 bases of the junction left unmatched. The CDR3 DNA is TGTGCCAGCAGCTGGACAGGACAAGAGACCCAGTACTTC. Its translation: CASSWTGQETQYF.

This clone appeared a single time. V usage is TRBV9 and J usage is TRBJ1-1; D uncertain. The CDR3 loop spans 15 amino acids. Trimming pared 0 bases from V and 2 bases from J, leaving 11 bases between. The V gene's germline CDR1 is SGDLS and CDR2 YYNGEE. The CDR3 DNA is TGTGCCAGCAGCGTAGCAGCGTCCAAAAACACTGAAGCTTTCTTT. It encodes CASSVAASKNTEAFF.

V gene TRBV7-9 combines with J gene TRBJ2-1; TRBD2 agrees at 14 bases. Germline V lookup: CDR1 SEHNR, CDR2 FQNEAQ (reference sequence). This CDR3 comprises 16 residues. The V gene end was trimmed by 5 bases and the J gene end by 7 bases; junction bases not matched to a gene: 7. The CDR3 sequence: CASSQTGTSGSNEQFF. DNA of the CDR3: TGTGCCAGCAGCCAGACCGGGACTAGCGGGAGTAATGAGCAGTTCTTC.

V is TRBV7-6 and J is TRBJ1-3; D gene ambiguous. The V gene's germline CDR1 is SGHVS and CDR2 FNYEAQ. V lost 5 bases and J 3 bases, leaving 20 bases between the germline ends. The CDR3 length is 17 residues. CDR3 in amino acids: CASSPRRGSYDGNTIYF. As DNA, the CDR3 is TGTGCCAGCAGCCCCCGTCGAGGTAGTTATGATGGAAACACCATATATTTT.

J is TRBJ1-1 and V is TRBV4-3, with 7 nucleotides matching TRBD1. The germline V gene has CDR1 LGHNA and CDR2 YSLEER. The junction had 22 bases not matched to a gene; V was cut back by 1 base and J by 11 bases. The CDR3 has 18 amino acids. The CDR3 here is CASSQGGHRDSEYGEAFF. CDR3 sequence (DNA): TGCGCCAGCAGCCAAGGGGGTCACCGGGACAGCGAATACGGAGAGGCTTTCTTT.

The DNA for the CDR3 is TGCGCCAGCAGTCTAGACCAGGGGGTTCCCAGTGCCCAGCATTTT. It encodes CASSLDQGVPSAQHF. This sequence joins TRBV4-1 and TRBJ1-5; TRBD1 matches at 7 bases. The CDR3 spans 15 residues. V dropped 6 bases and J dropped 11; count of bases not matched to a gene: 16. The germline V gene encodes CDR1 MGHRA and CDR2 YSYEKL.

The rearrangement joins TRBV19 to TRBJ2-2; the D is unclear. The V gene lost 8 bases and the J gene lost 5 bases, with 18 bases spanning the gap. The CDR3 contains 15 residues. Germline CDR1 and CDR2: LNHDA and SQIVND (reference sequence). CDR3 nucleotides: TGTGCCAGTGGTGGGCCAGCCGTGGCAACCGGGGAGCTGTTTTTT. Translation: CASGGPAVATGELFF.

This chain links TRBV2 with TRBJ2-5; 7 bases agree with TRBD1. V was pared by 9 bases and J by 3 bases, with 13 bases of the junction left unmatched. The CDR3 is made up of 15 amino acids. Germline V gene data show CDR1 as SNHLY and CDR2 as FYNNEI. The CDR3, as DNA: TGTGCCAGAGGCGAGAGGGGGCTCGGGGAAGAGACCCAGTACTTC. This codes for CARGERGLGEETQYF.

The chain links TRBV4-2 to TRBJ2-7; D is possibly TRBD2 (5 bases). In germline, CDR1 is LGHNA, CDR2 YNFKEQ. The CDR3 length is 15 residues. V was trimmed by 1 base and J by 5 bases, leaving 15 bases between them. CDR3 sequence reads: CASSQVIGSFDEQYF. CDR3 coding DNA: TGTGCCAGCAGCCAAGTTATTGGGAGTTTTGACGAGCAGTACTTC.

This chain connects TRBV10-2 to TRBJ1-1, with TRBD1 matching over 7 bases. The junction had 4 bases not matched to a gene; V was cut back by 8 bases and J by 1 base. CDR1 and CDR2 (germline): WSHSY, SAAADI. This CDR3 comprises 13 residues. CDR3 sequence: CASGRTGNTEAFF. DNA for the CDR3: TGCGCCAGCGGGCGGACAGGGAACACTGAAGCTTTCTTT.

The gene calls are TRBV2 and TRBJ2-2; D gene uncertain. Germline values: CDR1 SNHLY, CDR2 FYNNEI. Trimming pared 6 bases from V and 6 bases from J, leaving 8 bases between. The CDR3 runs to 12 residues. The CDR3 region is CASRLESGELFF. The DNA of the CDR3 is TGTGCCAGCAGATTAGAGTCCGGGGAGCTGTTTTTT.

This chain joins TRBV6-6 and TRBJ2-3; the D is unclear. V dropped 6 bases and J dropped 6 bases, with 10 bases sitting between them. The CDR3 spans 12 residues. CDR1 is MNHNY, CDR2 SVGAGI, per germline (reference sequence). The CDR3 DNA follows: TGTGCCAGCAGCCGACGGCGGGATACGCAGTATTTT. As protein: CASSRRRDTQYF.